One sample yielded the 16 T cell receptor beta chains listed below, sequenced in a study of T-cell memory formation after mild COVID-19. TCRdb itself ran the 5' RACE reads through MiXCR, one entry per CDR3 protein. The sample shows approximately 400,000 distinct CDR3 sequences, roughly 18% of them seen only once. The sequencing input was PBMCs or a T cell subset sorted from them (not recorded which). The origin of the receptors is a young man who had mild COVID-19 (a few samples of this study predate the infection). Cell type and time point are not known.

This clonotype was seen a single time. The rearrangement joins TRBV10-3 to TRBJ2-1; D remains ambiguous. Germline assignment: CDR1 ENHRY and CDR2 SYGVKD. V lost 6 bases and J lost 5, with 17 bases in between. The CDR3 totals 15 residues. CDR3: CAISGPVRGHNEQFF. The CDR3 region has the DNA TGTGCCATCAGCGGACCGGTGCGCGGACACAATGAGCAGTTCTTC.

This clonotype was recorded at least ten times. The J gene is TRBJ2-3, the V gene TRBV5-1, with 7 bases matching TRBD1. V gave up 5 bases and J gave up 4 bases; unmatched junction bases: 10. CDR3 length: 15 residues. The germline gives CDR1 SGHRS, CDR2 YFSETQ. This chain's CDR3 is CASSWRQGEADTQYF. The CDR3 nucleotides read TGCGCCAGCAGTTGGCGACAGGGCGAGGCAGATACGCAGTATTTT. Variable domain in full (rest from reference TRBV5-1 and TRBJ2-3): KAGVTQTPRYLIKTRGQQVTLSCSPISGHRSVSWYQQTPGQGLQFLFEYFSETQRNKGNFPGRFSGRQFSNSRSEMNVSTLELGDSALYLCASSWRQGEADTQYFGPGTRLTVL.

This clonotype was observed a few times. This chain joins TRBV5-1 and TRBJ2-2; 10 positions match TRBD1. This CDR3 has 16 amino acids. J gave up 4 bases and V 1 base, and 4 bases lay outside the gene matches. CDR1 and CDR2 (germline): SGHRS, YFSETQ. The CDR3 loop reads CASSLRTGGITGELFF. In nucleotides, the CDR3 is TGCGCCAGCAGCTTGAGGACAGGGGGTATCACCGGGGAGCTGTTTTTT.

The chain combines TRBV30 with TRBJ2-2; weak D call: TRBD2 (5 bases). The germline V and J ends were trimmed by 2 bases and 3 bases, with 16 bases remaining between them. CDR3 length: 16 amino acids. CDR1 is GTSNPN and CDR2 is SVGIG in the germline V gene (reference sequence). The chain's CDR3 is CAWSRLLERDTGELFF. The DNA of the CDR3 is TGTGCCTGGAGTCGATTATTGGAGAGGGACACCGGGGAGCTGTTTTTT.

The V call is TRBV2, the J call TRBJ2-2; 8 bases agree with TRBD1. Germline CDR1 and CDR2: SNHLY and FYNNEI. This CDR3 contains 15 residues. Germline trimming cut 4 bases from V and 1 base from J; bases unmatched to any gene: 2. CDR3 loop: CASSGQGRNTGELFF. DNA of the CDR3: TGTGCCAGCAGTGGACAGGGGAGGAACACCGGGGAGCTGTTTTTT. The complete variable domain, with remaining parts taken from reference TRBV2 and TRBJ2-2, reads EPEVTQTPSHQVTQMGQEVILRCVPISNHLYFYWYRQILGQKVEFLVSFYNNEISEKSEIFDDQFSVERPDGSNFTLKIRSTKLEDSAMYFCASSGQGRNTGELFFGEGSRLTVL.

In its sample, this clonotype was seen a few times. The chain carries TRBV4-3 and TRBJ2-3; D is perhaps TRBD1 (5 bases). Germline CDR1 is LGHNA and CDR2 is YSLEER. The CDR3 is 16 amino acids. V lost 1 base to trimming and J lost 2 bases, with 13 bases between them. Here the CDR3 reads CASSQVGQGNTDTQYF. In DNA form, the CDR3 reads TGCGCCAGCAGCCAAGTTGGTCAGGGCAACACAGATACGCAGTATTTT.

This sequence joins TRBV5-1 and TRBJ2-3; tentative D call: TRBD2 (7 bases). Deletions cut 4 bases from V and 0 bases from J, with 15 bases between. CDR3 length: 16 amino acids. Germline CDR1 SGHRS, CDR2 YFSETQ. CDR3 residues: CASSPGGDRSTDTQYF. As DNA, the CDR3 is TGCGCCAGCAGCCCGGGGGGCGACAGGAGCACAGATACGCAGTATTTT.

This clonotype was detected many times. The rearrangement uses TRBV5-1 and TRBJ1-2; a weak D match, TRBD1 (5 bases). CDR3 length: 14 amino acids. V was shortened by 4 bases and J by 8 bases, with 18 bases between the two germline ends. Germline CDR1 is SGHRS and CDR2 is YFSETQ. CDR3 nucleotides: TGCGCCAGCAGCCGGGGGATCCGAAGTGGGGGCTACACCTTC. Its protein product is CASSRGIRSGGYTF.

J is TRBJ1-1 and V is TRBV6-5; D perhaps matches TRBD1 (5 bases). The CDR3 is made up of 15 amino acids. Germline CDR1 is MNHEY and CDR2 is SVGAGI. The V end was cut by 6 bases, the J end by 4 bases, with 18 bases between. The CDR3 sequence: CASSQGGNRRTEAFF. In DNA form, the CDR3 reads TGTGCCAGCAGCCAGGGCGGCAACCGTCGCACTGAAGCTTTCTTT.

This clonotype was counted many times. This chain connects TRBV5-1 to TRBJ2-7; D is unclear. CDR1 is SGHRS, CDR2 YFSETQ, per germline. The CDR3 totals 14 residues. The V end was cut by 0 bases, the J end by 2 bases, with 9 bases between. The CDR3 DNA sequence: TGCGCCAGCAGCTTGGGCACCGGGCCCTACGAGCAGTACGTC. Protein sequence: CASSLGTGPYEQYV.

The genes are TRBV7-6 and TRBJ2-5; D gene uncertain. CDR3 length: 15 residues. Trimming pared 5 bases from V and 1 base from J, leaving 14 bases between. Looked up from germline, CDR1 is SGHVS and CDR2 is FNYEAQ. The chain's CDR3 is CASSLISLPQETQYF. In nucleotides, the CDR3 is TGTGCCAGCAGCCTTATTTCCCTACCCCAAGAGACCCAGTACTTC.

This rearrangement joins TRBV4-3 to TRBJ2-5, with D possibly TRBD2 on 6 matching bases. The CDR3 covers 15 residues. Germline-derived CDR1 and CDR2 are LGHNA and YSLEER. Trimming took off 4 bases at V and 2 bases at J, with 14 bases between the two ends. The CDR3 protein is CASSLLGAGQETQYF. CDR3 DNA sequence: TGCGCCAGCAGCCTACTTGGGGCGGGACAAGAGACCCAGTACTTC.

This clonotype was recorded a few times. The genes are TRBV7-2 and TRBJ1-2, with TRBD1 matching over 7 bases. The CDR3 length is 16 residues. V lost 7 bases to trimming and J lost 4 bases; unmatched junction nucleotides: 15. CDR1 and CDR2 from the germline V gene are SGHTA and FQGNSA. The CDR3 sequence: CASTPSLDYRGYGYTF. The CDR3 nucleotides are TGTGCCAGCACCCCATCCCTTGATTACAGGGGCTATGGCTACACCTTC.

This clonotype was seen many times. J is TRBJ2-7 and V is TRBV4-1; tentative D call: TRBD1 (6 bases). This CDR3 region has 15 residues. Germline V gene data show CDR1 as MGHRA and CDR2 as YSYEKL. Trimming took 0 bases from V and 7 from J, leaving 16 bases between them. CDR3 nucleotides: TGCGCCAGCAGCCAAGAGGGTGGCAGGGGTGGTGAGCAGTACGTC. This codes for CASSQEGGRGGEQYV.

This clonotype was detected ten times or more. This chain joins TRBV27 and TRBJ1-4; possibly TRBD1 for D (6 bases). The length of the CDR3 is 15 residues. The germline gives CDR1 MNHEY, CDR2 SMNVEV (reference sequence). V was shortened by 5 bases and J by 0 bases, with 10 bases between the two germline ends. CDR3: CASSRQVATNEKLFF. The CDR3 DNA reads as TGTGCCAGCAGTAGACAGGTCGCAACTAATGAAAAACTGTTTTTT.

The rearrangement joins TRBV5-1 to TRBJ1-2; D is undetermined. Trimming took 4 bases from V and 7 from J, leaving 20 bases between them. CDR1 is SGHRS and CDR2 is YFSETQ in the germline V gene. The CDR3 contains 15 residues. The CDR3 spells CASSTQAIDKAGYTF. The CDR3 bases are TGCGCCAGCAGCACCCAGGCTATAGACAAGGCTGGCTACACCTTC.